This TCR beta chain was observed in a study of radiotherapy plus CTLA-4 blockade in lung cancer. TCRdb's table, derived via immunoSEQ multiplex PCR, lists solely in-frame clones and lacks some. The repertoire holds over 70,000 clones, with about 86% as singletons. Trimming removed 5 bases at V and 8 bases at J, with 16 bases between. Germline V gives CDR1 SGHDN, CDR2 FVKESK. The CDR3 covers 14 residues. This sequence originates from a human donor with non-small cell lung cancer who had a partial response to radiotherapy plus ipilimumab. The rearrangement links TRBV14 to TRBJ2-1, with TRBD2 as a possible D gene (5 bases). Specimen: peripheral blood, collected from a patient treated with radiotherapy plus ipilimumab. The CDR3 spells CASSETSMSDEQFF. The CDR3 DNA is TGTGCCAGCAGCGAAACTAGTATGAGCGATGAGCAGTTCTTC.